This TCR beta chain was sequenced for a study of T cell repertoires in cytomegalovirus infection. CDR1 and CDR2 (germline): SGHAT, FQNNGV. CDR3 size: 14 residues. The V end was cut by 8 bases, the J end by 5 bases, with 18 bases between. TCRdb analysed the reads with MiXCR anew, one entry per CDR3 protein. The sample contains around 340,000 distinct CDR3 sequences, roughly 29% of which appear only once. The study, taken as a whole, reports: In two of eight donors, the top clonotype was HLA-C-restricted CMV-specific.

This clonotype was picked up a small number of times. Antigen specificity is unknown. The sequence came from a human donor in good health (CMV status not recorded). Some clones in this sample may be carry-over from other donors' samples. The material sequenced was cultured PBMCs, taken from culture after CMV antigen stimulation. V and J are TRBV11-2 and TRBJ1-1; D is possibly TRBD1 (5 bases). This chain's CDR3 is CASGDAGAWTEAFF. As DNA, the CDR3 is TGTGCCAGCGGGGATGCTGGGGCTTGGACTGAAGCTTTCTTT.